This TCR beta chain was recorded in a study of OX40 agonist ivuxolimab in advanced cancers. General study results and limits: The study found that CD8+ T cells averaged more expanded clones than CD4+.

Libraries were prepared by immunoSEQ multiplex PCR; TCRdb keeps only in-frame clonotypes and omits some of them. The data show tens of thousands of clones, about nine tenths seen once. CDR3 length equals 15 residues. The V end lost 5 bases, the J end lost 11 bases, and 24 bases lay between the germline ends. Germline values: CDR1 SGHVS, CDR2 FQNEAQ. Of note for this clone: Its antigen remains unknown.

This receptor was obtained from an adult with an advanced solid tumor such as melanoma, head and neck, liver or kidney cancer. Sequencing used CD4+ or CD8+ T cells sorted from blood, obtained in a trial of the OX40 agonist ivuxolimab. The rearrangement joins TRBV7-8 to TRBJ1-1, with D maybe TRBD1 (6 bases). CDR3 coding DNA: TGTGCCAGCAGCCTAGAGACACAGGGTGTGCGTCGGGCTTTCTTT. It is translated as CASSLETQGVRRAFF. The variable domain in full, with the rest retrieved from reference TRBV7-8 and TRBJ1-1, is GAGVSQSPRYKVAKRGQDVALRCDPISGHVSLFWYQQALGQGPEFLTYFQNEAQLDKSGLPSDRFFAERPEGSVSTLKIQRTQQEDSAVYLCASSLETQGVRRAFFGQGTRLTVV.